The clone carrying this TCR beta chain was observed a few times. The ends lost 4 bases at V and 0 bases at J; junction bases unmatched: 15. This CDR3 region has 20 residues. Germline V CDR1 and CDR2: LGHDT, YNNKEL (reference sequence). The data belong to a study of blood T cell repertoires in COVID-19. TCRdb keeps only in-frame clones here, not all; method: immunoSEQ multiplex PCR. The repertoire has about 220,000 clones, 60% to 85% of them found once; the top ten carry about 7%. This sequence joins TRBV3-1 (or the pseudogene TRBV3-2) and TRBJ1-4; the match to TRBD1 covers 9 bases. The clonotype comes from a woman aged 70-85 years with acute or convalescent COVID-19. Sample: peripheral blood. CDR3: CASSLDLWDRASTTNEKLFF. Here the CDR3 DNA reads TGTGCCAGCAGCCTCGACCTATGGGACAGGGCCTCGACAACTAATGAAAAACTGTTTTTT.